The 18 T cell receptor beta chains below all came from one sample that was sequenced in a study of T cell responses to AZD1222 COVID-19 vaccine. Assay used: immunoSEQ multiplex PCR; TCRdb lists only in-frame clones, some missing. The table includes roughly 120,000 clones, over 80% detected once. The material was peripheral blood, obtained on day 0 of AZD1222 vaccination. The receptors derive from an adult in good health.

The V and J genes are TRBV7-2 and TRBJ1-5; D might be TRBD1 (5 bases). The CDR3 extends over 15 amino acids. V was trimmed by 1 base and J by 1 base, leaving 8 bases between them. Germline loops: CDR1 SGHTA, CDR2 FQGNSA. CDR3 sequence (DNA): TGTGCCAGCAGCTTAGAGGGACGAAGCAATCAGCCCCAGCATTTT. It encodes CASSLEGRSNQPQHF.

The chain combines TRBV19 with TRBJ1-1; no clear D gene. From germline, CDR1 is LNHDA and CDR2 SQIVND (reference sequence). CDR3 length: 14 residues. V lost 1 base and J 1 base, leaving 7 bases between the germline ends. The CDR3 DNA is TGTGCCAGTAGTATAGGAACGGCGAACACTGAAGCTTTCTTT. Residues: CASSIGTANTEAFF.

In regard to this clone: At one end, the junction sequence differs from germline, possibly due to a read error. The chain has TRBV2 and TRBJ1-2; D is uncertain. The germline CDR1 and CDR2 sequences are SNHLY and FYNNEI. The CDR3 is 11 residues long. The CDR3, as DNA: TGTGCCAGCATCAGAGACCGGGGTTACTTTTTC. As protein: CASIRDRGYFF.

The rearrangement links TRBV11-2 to TRBJ1-2, with 7 bases aligning to TRBD1. The V and J ends lost 5 bases and 6 bases, in that order; junction bases with no gene match: 6. The CDR3 length is 13 residues. Germline CDR1 is SGHAT and CDR2 is FQNNGV. CDR3 DNA: TGTGCCAGCAGCCGCGACAGGGCGGATGGCTACACCTTC. Translation: CASSRDRADGYTF.

Regarding this clone: At one end the junction does not follow the germline gene, possibly because of a read error. The genes are TRBV3-1 (or the pseudogene TRBV3-2) and TRBJ1-5; D unresolved. This CDR3 region has 14 residues. Germline CDR1 and CDR2: LGHDT and YNNKEL (reference sequence). The CDR3 loop reads CASSQDGRYQSQHF. The CDR3 bases are TGTGCCAGCAGCCAAGATGGCAGATATCAGTCCCAGCATTTT.

The J gene is TRBJ1-1, the V gene TRBV25-1; 9 nucleotides line up with TRBD1. After removal of 7 bases from V and 5 bases from J, the junction contained 5 bases not matched to a gene. CDR3 length: 13 residues. CDR1 and CDR2 (germline): MGHDK, SYGVNS. This chain's CDR3 is CASKGQGWTEAFF. The CDR3 bases are TGTGCCAGCAAAGGACAGGGGTGGACTGAAGCTTTCTTT. Full variable domain (missing parts from reference TRBV25-1 and TRBJ1-1): EADIYQTPRYLVIGTGKKITLECSQTMGHDKMYWYQQDPGMELHLIHYSYGVNSTEKGDLSSESTVSRIRTEHFPLTLESARPSHTSQYLCASKGQGWTEAFFGQGTRLTVV.

This sequence joins TRBV5-6 and TRBJ2-6; D is unclear. CDR3 length equals 14 residues. Germline V gives CDR1 SGHDT, CDR2 YYEEEE. Trimming shortened V by 1 base and J by 2 bases, and 4 bases separated the two germline ends. CDR3 in amino acids: CASSLSAGANVLTF. CDR3 nucleotides: TGTGCCAGCAGCTTGTCTGCTGGGGCCAACGTCCTGACTTTC.

The CDR3 spells CASSLGGRWGAFF. The CDR3 DNA follows: TGTGCCAGCAGCTTAGGGGGGCGCTGGGGGGCTTTCTTT. V and J are TRBV7-8 and TRBJ1-1, with a weak D call TRBD1 (6 bases). The V end lost 1 base, the J end lost 11 bases, and 14 bases lay between the germline ends. Germline assignment: CDR1 SGHVS and CDR2 FQNEAQ. The CDR3 covers 13 residues.

The chain couples TRBV28 to TRBJ1-1; D ambiguous. The CDR3 has 13 amino acids. Looked up from germline, CDR1 is MDHEN and CDR2 is SYDVKM. Trimming removed 2 bases from V and 0 bases from J, with 4 bases in between. The CDR3: CASSLNVNTEAFF. The DNA of the CDR3 is TGTGCCAGCAGTTTAAACGTGAACACTGAAGCTTTCTTT.

The chain recombines TRBV24-1 with TRBJ2-3; 7 nucleotides line up with TRBD2. The CDR3 is 14 residues long. J gave up 4 bases and V 3 bases, and 3 bases lay outside the gene matches. Per germline, CDR1 KGHDR and CDR2 SFDVKD. This chain's CDR3 is CATSDTGLADTQYF. The DNA for the CDR3 is TGTGCCACCAGTGATACCGGACTAGCAGATACGCAGTATTTT.

The genes are TRBV27 and TRBJ2-7, with TRBD1 matching over 9 bases. Trimming cost V 1 base and J 7 bases; bases outside gene matches: 11. This CDR3 comprises 16 residues. CDR1 and CDR2 from the germline V gene are MNHEY and SMNVEV (reference sequence). CDR3 sequence: CASSLWTGTGLEEQYF. The CDR3 nucleotides are TGTGCCAGCAGTTTATGGACCGGGACAGGGCTGGAAGAGCAGTACTTC.

The V call is TRBV5-4, the J call TRBJ2-7, with 9 bases lining up with TRBD1. CDR3 length: 16 amino acids. Trimming at V came to 4 bases and at J to 2 bases, leaving 10 bases not matched to a gene. CDR1 SGHNT and CDR2 YYREEE come from the germline V gene (reference sequence). As DNA, the CDR3 is TGTGCCAGCAGCACACCTGCCGGGACAGGGCCCTACGAGCAGTACTTC. This translates into CASSTPAGTGPYEQYF.

V gene TRBV29-1 combines with J gene TRBJ2-4; possible D gene TRBD1, 6 bases. The CDR3 is 14 amino acids. V lost 4 bases to trimming and J lost 0 bases, with 10 bases between them. Per the germline V gene, CDR1 is SQVTM and CDR2 is ANQGSEA. DNA of the CDR3: TGCAGCGTTGGGACAGTTCTAGCCAAAAACATTCAGTACTTC. Amino acid sequence: CSVGTVLAKNIQYF.

In its sample, this clone was seen once. The V and J genes are TRBV7-2 and TRBJ2-3; D might be TRBD1 or TRBD2, each matching 5 bases. V shed 3 bases and J shed 0 bases, with 13 bases lying between them. Germline V gene data show CDR1 as SGHTA and CDR2 as FQGNSA. The CDR3 contains 16 residues. For the CDR3, the DNA is TGTGCCAGCAGCTTCCCCGGGGCCTCTAGCACAGATACGCAGTATTTT. It is translated as CASSFPGASSTDTQYF.

This chain joins TRBV5-1 and TRBJ2-1; D uncertain. The CDR3 runs to 17 residues. The germline CDR1 and CDR2 sequences are SGHRS and YFSETQ. Trimming took off 2 bases at V and 1 base at J, with 16 bases between the two ends. This CDR3 reads CASSFERRRASYNEQFF. DNA of the CDR3: TGCGCCAGCAGCTTTGAAAGGCGTCGAGCTTCCTACAATGAGCAGTTCTTC.

The chain carries TRBV2 and TRBJ1-1, with 7 bases identical to TRBD1. The V and J ends lost 1 base and 6 bases, in that order; junction bases with no gene match: 2. The length of the CDR3 is 13 residues. Germline CDR1 and CDR2: SNHLY and FYNNEI. CDR3 DNA sequence: TGTGCCAGCAGTGAAGAAACAGGGGCTGAAGCTTTCTTT. It codes for CASSEETGAEAFF.

The gene calls are TRBV9 and TRBJ1-6; 10 nucleotides match TRBD1. This CDR3 contains 14 residues. CDR1 and CDR2 (germline): SGDLS, YYNGEE. V was pared by 0 bases and J by 9 bases, with 0 bases of the junction left unmatched. CDR3 DNA: TGTGCCAGCAGCGTAGGGGACAGGGGTTCACCCCTCCACTTT. This sequence encodes CASSVGDRGSPLHF.

This clone was recorded once. V and J are TRBV4-1 and TRBJ1-6; D gene uncertain. Trimming stripped 1 base from V and 3 bases from J, with 16 bases between. Germline CDR1 and CDR2: MGHRA and YSYEKL. This CDR3 comprises 18 residues. Written as DNA, the CDR3 is TGCGCCAGCAGCCAAGGAATGGCTCGAGGGCACTATAATTCACCCCTCCACTTT. Amino acid sequence: CASSQGMARGHYNSPLHF.